This T cell receptor beta chain derives from a study of blood T cell repertoires in COVID-19. The V and J ends lost 3 bases and 8 bases, in that order; junction bases with no gene match: 6. The CDR3 sequence is 14 residues long. The germline CDR1 and CDR2 sequences are PRHDT and FYEKMQ (reference sequence). Only in-frame clones appear in the TCRdb table, and some are missing; sequencing was by immunoSEQ multiplex PCR. The sample contains tens of thousands of clones, 80% to 90% of which appear only once. The chain is built from TRBV13 and TRBJ1-3, with 8 positions matching TRBD1. The specimen sequenced was peripheral blood. This clonotype was sampled from a man aged 70-80 years with acute or convalescent COVID-19. Here the CDR3 DNA reads TGTGCCAGCAGCTTTGCGGGACAGGCATACACCATATATTTT. Amino acids: CASSFAGQAYTIYF.